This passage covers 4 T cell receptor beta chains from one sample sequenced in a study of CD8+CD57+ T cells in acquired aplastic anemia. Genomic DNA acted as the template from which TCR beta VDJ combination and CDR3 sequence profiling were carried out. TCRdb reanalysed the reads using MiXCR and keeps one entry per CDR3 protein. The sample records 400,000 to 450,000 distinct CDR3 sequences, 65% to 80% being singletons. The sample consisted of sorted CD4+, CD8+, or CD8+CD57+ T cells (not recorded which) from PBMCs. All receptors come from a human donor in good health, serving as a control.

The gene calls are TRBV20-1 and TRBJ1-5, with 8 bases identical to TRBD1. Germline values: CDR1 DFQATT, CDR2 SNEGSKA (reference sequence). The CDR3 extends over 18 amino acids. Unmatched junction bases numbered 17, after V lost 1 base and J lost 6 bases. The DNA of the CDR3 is TGCAGTGCTAGAGCGATTGGATTGGGACAGGTTGATGGTCAGCCCCAGCATTTT. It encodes CSARAIGLGQVDGQPQHF.

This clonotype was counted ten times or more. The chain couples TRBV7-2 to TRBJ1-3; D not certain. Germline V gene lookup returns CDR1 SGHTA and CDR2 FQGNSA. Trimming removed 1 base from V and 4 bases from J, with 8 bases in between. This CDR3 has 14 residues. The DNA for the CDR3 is TGTGCCAGCAGCTTAGAGGTTGCCGGAAACACCATATATTTT. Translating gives CASSLEVAGNTIYF.

The CDR3 nucleotides are TGTGCCAGCAGCCCAGCGGACTCTGCAGTCATCACCGGGGAGCTGTTTTTT. This codes for CASSPADSAVITGELFF. The chain joins TRBV7-8 to TRBJ2-2, with TRBD2 as a possible D gene (5 bases). Germline CDR1 is SGHVS and CDR2 is FQNEAQ. This CDR3 is 17 amino acids long. V was cut by 5 bases and J by 4 bases, with 20 bases left in between.

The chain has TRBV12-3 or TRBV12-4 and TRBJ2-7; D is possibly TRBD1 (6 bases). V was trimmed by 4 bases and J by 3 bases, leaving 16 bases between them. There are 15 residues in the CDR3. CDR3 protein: CASSSGRGISYEQYF. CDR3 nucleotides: TGTGCCAGCAGTTCGGGCAGGGGCATTAGCTACGAGCAGTACTTC.